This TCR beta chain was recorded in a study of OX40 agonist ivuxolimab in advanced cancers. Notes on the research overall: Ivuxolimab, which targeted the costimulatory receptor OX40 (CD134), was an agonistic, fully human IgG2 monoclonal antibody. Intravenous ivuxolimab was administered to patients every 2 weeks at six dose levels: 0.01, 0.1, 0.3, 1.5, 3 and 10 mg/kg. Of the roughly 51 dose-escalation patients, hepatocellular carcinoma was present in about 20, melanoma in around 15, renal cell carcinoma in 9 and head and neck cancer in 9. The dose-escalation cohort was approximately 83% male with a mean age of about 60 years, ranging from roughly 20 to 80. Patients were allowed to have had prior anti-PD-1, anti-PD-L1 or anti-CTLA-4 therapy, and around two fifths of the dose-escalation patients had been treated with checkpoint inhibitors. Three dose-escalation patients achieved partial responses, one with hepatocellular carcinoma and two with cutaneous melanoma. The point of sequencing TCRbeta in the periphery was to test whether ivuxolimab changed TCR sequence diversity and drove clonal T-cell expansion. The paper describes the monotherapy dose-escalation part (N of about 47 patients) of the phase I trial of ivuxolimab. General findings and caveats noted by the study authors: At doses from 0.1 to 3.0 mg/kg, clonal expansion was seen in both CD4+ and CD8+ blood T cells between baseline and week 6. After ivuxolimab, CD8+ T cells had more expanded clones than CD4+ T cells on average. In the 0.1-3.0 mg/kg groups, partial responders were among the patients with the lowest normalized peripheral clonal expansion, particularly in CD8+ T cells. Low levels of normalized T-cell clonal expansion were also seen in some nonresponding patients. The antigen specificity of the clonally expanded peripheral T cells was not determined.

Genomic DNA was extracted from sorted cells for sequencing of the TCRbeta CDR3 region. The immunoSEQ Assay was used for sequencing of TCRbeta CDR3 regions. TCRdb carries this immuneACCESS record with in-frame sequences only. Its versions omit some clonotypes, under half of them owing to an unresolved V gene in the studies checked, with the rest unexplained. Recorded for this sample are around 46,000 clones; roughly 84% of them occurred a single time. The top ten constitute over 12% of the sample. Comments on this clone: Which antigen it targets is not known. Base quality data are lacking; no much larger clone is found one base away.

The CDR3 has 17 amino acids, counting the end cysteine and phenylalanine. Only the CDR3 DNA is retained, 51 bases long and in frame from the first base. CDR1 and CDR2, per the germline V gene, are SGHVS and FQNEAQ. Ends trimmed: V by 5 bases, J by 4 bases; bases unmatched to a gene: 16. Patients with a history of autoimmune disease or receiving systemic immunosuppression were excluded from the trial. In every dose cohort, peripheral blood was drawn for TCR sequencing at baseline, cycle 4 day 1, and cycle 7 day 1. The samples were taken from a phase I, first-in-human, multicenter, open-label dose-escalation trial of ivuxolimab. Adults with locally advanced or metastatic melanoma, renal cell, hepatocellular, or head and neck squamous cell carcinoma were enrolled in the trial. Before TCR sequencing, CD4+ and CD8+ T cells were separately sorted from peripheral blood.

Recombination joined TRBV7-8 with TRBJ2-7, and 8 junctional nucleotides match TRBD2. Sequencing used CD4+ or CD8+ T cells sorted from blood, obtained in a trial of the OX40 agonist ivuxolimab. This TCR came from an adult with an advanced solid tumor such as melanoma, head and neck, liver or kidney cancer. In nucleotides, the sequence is TGTGCCAGCAGCCGGGGGGGCGGCCGAGATGCCTATTACGAGCAGTACTTC. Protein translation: CASSRGGGRDAYYEQYF. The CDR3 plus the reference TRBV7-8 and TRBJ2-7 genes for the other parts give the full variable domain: GAGVSQSPRYKVAKRGQDVALRCDPISGHVSLFWYQQALGQGPEFLTYFQNEAQLDKSGLPSDRFFAERPEGSVSTLKIQRTQQEDSAVYLCASSRGGGRDAYYEQYFGPGTRLTVT.